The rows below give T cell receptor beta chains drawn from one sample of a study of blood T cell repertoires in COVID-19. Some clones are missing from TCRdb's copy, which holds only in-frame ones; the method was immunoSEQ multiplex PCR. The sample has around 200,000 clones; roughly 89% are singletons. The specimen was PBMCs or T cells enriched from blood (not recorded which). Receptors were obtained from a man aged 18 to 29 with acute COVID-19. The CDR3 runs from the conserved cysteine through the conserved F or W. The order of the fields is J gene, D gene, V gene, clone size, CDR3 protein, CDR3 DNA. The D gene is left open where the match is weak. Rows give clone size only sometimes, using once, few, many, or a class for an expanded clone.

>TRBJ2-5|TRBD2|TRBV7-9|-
CASSFGGGPETQYF
TGTGCCAGCAGCTTCGGCGGGGGGCCGGAGACCCAGTACTTC
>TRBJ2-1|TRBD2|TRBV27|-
CASSRGLADSNEQFF
TGTGCCAGCAGTAGGGGACTAGCGGACTCCAATGAGCAGTTCTTC
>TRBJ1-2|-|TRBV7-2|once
CASSRGLSRRGYTF
TGTGCCAGCAGCAGAGGCTTATCCCGGCGGGGCTACACCTTC
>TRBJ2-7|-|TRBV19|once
CASSIAMGAGVSYEQYF
TGTGCCAGTAGTATAGCGATGGGGGCAGGCGTCTCCTACGAGCAGTACTTC
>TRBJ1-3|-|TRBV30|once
CAWSVPGYPGNTIYF
TGTGCCTGGAGTGTACCGGGGTATCCTGGAAACACCATATATTTT
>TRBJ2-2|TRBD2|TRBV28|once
CASNTGTITGELFF
TGTGCCAGCAACACCGGGACTATCACCGGGGAGCTGTTTTTT
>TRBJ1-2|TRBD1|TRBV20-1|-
CSAVDRDGYTF
TGCAGTGCCGTTGACAGGGACGGCTACACCTTC
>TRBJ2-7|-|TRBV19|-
CASSPAGPTQYEQYF
TGTGCCAGTAGTCCCGCGGGACCCACTCAATACGAGCAGTACTTC
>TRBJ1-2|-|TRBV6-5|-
CASSWGANYGYTF
TGTGCCAGCAGTTGGGGGGCTAACTATGGCTACACCTTC
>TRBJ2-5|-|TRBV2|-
CASSVQVQETQYF
TGTGCCAGCAGTGTACAGGTCCAAGAGACCCAGTACTTC
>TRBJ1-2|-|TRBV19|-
CASSMAGRGYTF
TGTGCCAGTAGTATGGCGGGTCGTGGCTACACCTTC
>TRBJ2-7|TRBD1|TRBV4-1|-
CASSPRQGVGEQYF
TGCGCCAGCAGCCCCCGACAGGGGGTCGGAGAGCAGTACTTC
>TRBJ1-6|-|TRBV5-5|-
CASSLAAAKNNSPLHF
TGTGCCAGCAGCTTGGCTGCAGCGAAAAATAATTCACCCCTCCACTTT
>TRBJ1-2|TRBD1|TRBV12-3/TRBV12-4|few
CASSPDRDRGYTF
TGTGCCAGCAGCCCCGACAGGGATCGGGGCTACACCTTC
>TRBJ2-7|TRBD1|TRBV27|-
CASRIGQGAWDEQYF
TGTGCCAGCAGGATTGGACAGGGGGCTTGGGACGAGCAGTACTTC
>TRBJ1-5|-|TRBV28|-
CASSFRLYNQPQHF
TGTGCCAGCAGTTTTCGACTATACAATCAGCCCCAGCATTTT
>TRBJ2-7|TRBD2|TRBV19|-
CASSKTSGRALNEQYF
TGTGCCAGTAGTAAGACTAGCGGGAGGGCCCTCAACGAGCAGTACTTC
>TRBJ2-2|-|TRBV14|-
CASSQMEGSYTGELFF
TGTGCCAGCAGCCAAATGGAGGGGTCTTACACCGGGGAGCTGTTTTTT
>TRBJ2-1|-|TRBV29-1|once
CSVAGSYNEQFF
TGCAGCGTTGCCGGGTCCTACAATGAGCAGTTCTTC
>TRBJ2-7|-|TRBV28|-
CASTAQGVFYEQYF
TGTGCCAGCACGGCACAGGGAGTATTTTACGAGCAGTACTTC
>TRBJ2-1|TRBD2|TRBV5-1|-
CASSIQTSRSNEQFF
TGCGCCAGCAGCATACAGACTAGCAGATCCAATGAGCAGTTCTTC
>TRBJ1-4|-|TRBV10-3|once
CAIRDGGNEKLFF
TGTGCCATCAGGGACGGGGGTAATGAAAAACTGTTTTTT
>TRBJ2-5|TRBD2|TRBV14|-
CATMRLRQVAGVSPETQYF
TGTGCCACCATGAGGTTGAGACAGGTAGCGGGAGTGTCCCCAGAGACCCAGTACTTC
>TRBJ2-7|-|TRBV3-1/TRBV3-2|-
CASSQETGNSYEQYF
TGTGCCAGCAGCCAAGAGACAGGCAACTCCTACGAGCAGTACTTC
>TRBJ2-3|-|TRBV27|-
CASSLYTAGTQYF
TGTGCCAGCAGTTTATATACGGCCGGGACGCAGTATTTT
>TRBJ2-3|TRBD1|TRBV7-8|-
CASSPDRVGTDTQYF
TGTGCCAGCAGCCCAGACAGGGTGGGAACAGATACGCAGTATTTT
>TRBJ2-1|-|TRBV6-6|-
CASRRPDSYNEQFF
TGTGCCAGCAGAAGGCCGGACAGCTACAATGAGCAGTTCTTC
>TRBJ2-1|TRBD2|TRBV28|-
CASNSGSQHEQFF
TGTGCCAGTAATAGCGGGAGTCAACATGAGCAGTTCTTC
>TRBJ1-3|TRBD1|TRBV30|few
CAWSVGQDMQDTIYF
TGTGCCTGGAGTGTGGGACAGGACATGCAGGACACCATATATTTT
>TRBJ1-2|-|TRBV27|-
CASSLSAGHGYGYTF
TGTGCCAGCAGTTTATCGGCAGGGCATGGCTATGGCTACACCTTC
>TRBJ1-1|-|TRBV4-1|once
CASSSPTQRVEAFF
TGCGCCAGCAGCTCACCTACTCAAAGAGTCGAAGCTTTCTTT
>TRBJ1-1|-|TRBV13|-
CASSETGLMNTEAFF
TGTGCCAGCAGCGAAACTGGACTGATGAACACTGAAGCTTTCTTT
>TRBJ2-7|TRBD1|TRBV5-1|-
CASSFGQGDYEQYF
TGCGCCAGCAGCTTCGGACAGGGCGACTACGAGCAGTACTTC
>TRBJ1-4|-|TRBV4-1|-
CASSQLQGLATNEKLFF
TGCGCCAGCAGCCAGTTACAGGGTCTTGCAACTAATGAAAAACTGTTTTTT
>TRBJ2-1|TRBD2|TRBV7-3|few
CASSPLAGSYNEQFF
TGTGCCAGCAGTCCCTTAGCGGGATCCTACAATGAGCAGTTCTTC
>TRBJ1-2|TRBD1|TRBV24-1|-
CATSDRDSHYGYTF
TGTGCCACCAGTGACCGGGACAGCCACTATGGCTACACCTTC
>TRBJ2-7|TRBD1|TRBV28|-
CASVTTGTGLTEQYF
TGTGCCAGCGTAACGACCGGGACAGGGCTGACGGAGCAGTACTTC
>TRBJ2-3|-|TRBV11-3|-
CASSLEAVTDTQYF
TGTGCCAGCAGCTTAGAGGCCGTCACAGATACGCAGTATTTT
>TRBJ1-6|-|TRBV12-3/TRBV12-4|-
CASSFLGAPLHF
TGTGCCAGCAGTTTTTTGGGAGCGCCCCTCCACTTT
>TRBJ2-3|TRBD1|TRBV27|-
CASSLVWTDRAQYF
TGTGCCAGCAGTTTAGTATGGACAGACAGGGCGCAGTATTTT
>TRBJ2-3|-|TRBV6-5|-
CASSYEGTEDTQYF
TGTGCCAGCAGTTACGAAGGGACTGAAGATACGCAGTATTTT
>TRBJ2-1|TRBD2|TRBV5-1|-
CASSLGTSGRYPQGQFF
TGCGCCAGCAGCCTTGGGACTAGCGGGAGGTATCCACAGGGGCAGTTCTTC